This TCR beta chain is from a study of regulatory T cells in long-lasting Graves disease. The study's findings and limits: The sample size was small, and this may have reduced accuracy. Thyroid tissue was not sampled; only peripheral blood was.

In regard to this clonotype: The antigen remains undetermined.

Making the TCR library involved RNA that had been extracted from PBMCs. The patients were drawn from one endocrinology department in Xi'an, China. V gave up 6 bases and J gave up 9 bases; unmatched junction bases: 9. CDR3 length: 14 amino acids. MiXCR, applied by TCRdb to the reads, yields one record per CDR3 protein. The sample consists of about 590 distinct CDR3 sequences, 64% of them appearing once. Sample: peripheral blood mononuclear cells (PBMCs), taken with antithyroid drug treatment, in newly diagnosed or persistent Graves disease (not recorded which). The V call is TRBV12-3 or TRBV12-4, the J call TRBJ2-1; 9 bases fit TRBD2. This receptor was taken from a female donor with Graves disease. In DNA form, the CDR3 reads TGTGCCAGCAGCCCCGGACTAGCGTCGGGTGAGCAGTTCTTC. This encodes CASSPGLASGEQFF.